The clone carrying this T cell receptor (beta chain) has ten or more counts. These data belong to a study of regulatory T cells in long-lasting Graves disease. Time point of the sample: persistent/refractory GD, antithyroid drugs over 5 years with positive TRAb. The TCR library was prepared using RNA isolated from PBMCs. The length of the CDR3 is 15 residues. V lost 0 bases to trimming and J lost 12 bases; unmatched junction nucleotides: 4. Looked up from germline, CDR1 is LGHNA and CDR2 is YSLEER. Relying on iRepertoire HTBI primers and Arm-PCR of CDR3 regions, the team built TCR beta libraries. TCRdb called the multiplex PCR reads again in MiXCR, with one record for every CDR3 protein. Of about 470,000 distinct CDR3 sequences listed, 20% to 25% are singletons.

The TCR was taken from a female donor with Graves disease. Sample: peripheral blood mononuclear cells (PBMCs), taken when the disease was refractory, from a patient treated with antithyroid drugs. The rearrangement joins TRBV4-3 to TRBJ1-6; 11 bases map to TRBD1. CDR3 residues: CASSQDGTGGRPLHF. CDR3 nucleotide sequence: TGCGCCAGCAGCCAAGATGGGACAGGGGGGAGACCCCTCCACTTT.